This entry lists 32 T cell receptor beta chains sequenced from one sample in a study of shared clonotypes between healthy human individuals. Measured with immunoSEQ multiplex PCR; TCRdb has only the in-frame clones, and not every one. The sample has around 580,000 clones, 95% to 98% seen once; the top ten hold approximately 0.3%. Naive CD8 cells lacked CD45RO and underwent positive selection for CCR7, leaving out terminally differentiated effector memory CD45RA+ cells. Sequenced input: naive CD8+ T cells sorted from blood. These receptor sequences come from a man in his thirties or forties in good health.

The chain has TRBV7-9 and TRBJ2-1; D is unclear. CDR3 length: 16 residues. The germline V gene encodes CDR1 SEHNR and CDR2 FQNEAQ (reference sequence). The V and J ends lost 7 bases and 4 bases respectively, with 20 bases between them. In DNA form, the CDR3 reads TGTGCCAGCACCTCCCGGTCAAGTGTGGAATACAATGAGCAGTTCTTC. Protein product: CASTSRSSVEYNEQFF. The full variable domain, in which reference TRBV7-9 and TRBJ2-1 provide the parts outside the CDR3, is DTGVSQNPRHKITKRGQNVTFRCDPISEHNRLYWYRQTLGQGPEFLTYFQNEAQLEKSRLLSDRFSAERPKGSFSTLEIQRTEQGDSAMYLCASTSRSSVEYNEQFFGPGTRLTVL.

The gene calls are TRBV4-1 and TRBJ2-7; the D gene is possibly TRBD2 (6 bases). The CDR3 spans 17 residues. Trimming removed 0 bases at V and 1 base at J, with 16 bases between. Germline V gene lookup returns CDR1 MGHRA and CDR2 YSYEKL. CDR3 sequence (DNA): TGCGCCAGCAGCCAAGAGCTTGTGGGACTTACTTCCTACGAGCAGTACTTC. This sequence encodes CASSQELVGLTSYEQYF.

The chain carries TRBV29-1 and TRBJ2-1; 7 positions match TRBD1. Germline CDR1 is SQVTM and CDR2 is ANQGSEA. V trimming: 0 bases; J trimming: 7 bases; junction bases outside the gene matches: 6. The CDR3 contains 14 residues. The CDR3 sequence is CSVEDRAGGNEQFF. CDR3 DNA sequence: TGCAGCGTTGAAGATCGGGCAGGGGGAAATGAGCAGTTCTTC.

The chain joins TRBV11-2 to TRBJ2-7; 7 nucleotides align to TRBD1. Germline lookup yields CDR1 SGHAT and CDR2 FQNNGV. This CDR3 is built from 17 residues. V lost 6 bases, J lost 5 bases, and 19 bases stayed unmatched. CDR3 DNA: TGTGCCAGCAGGCACAGGGGATCCCTTAGCGCCCCCGACGAGCAGTACTTC. Amino acids: CASRHRGSLSAPDEQYF.

This clone has a single count. This chain uses TRBV13 with TRBJ2-7; tentatively, D is TRBD1 or TRBD2 (5 bases each). This CDR3 is 15 amino acids long. V lost 4 bases and J lost 6, with 19 bases in between. The germline V gene has CDR1 PRHDT and CDR2 FYEKMQ (reference sequence). The CDR3 nucleotides are TGTGCCAGCAGCTCAGACCGGGACCACCTCTCCGAGCAGTACTTC. It encodes CASSSDRDHLSEQYF.

The chain recombines TRBV6-5 with TRBJ2-1; no clear D. Germline V gene lookup returns CDR1 MNHEY and CDR2 SVGAGI. V lost 4 bases, J lost 7 bases, and 11 bases lay in between. This CDR3 has 13 residues. The CDR3 DNA follows: TGTGCCAGCAGTTCCGGACGGCCAAATGAGCAGTTCTTC. Its translation is CASSSGRPNEQFF.

V is TRBV5-1 and J is TRBJ2-5, with 15 bases fitting TRBD2. V dropped 4 bases and J dropped 5; count of bases not matched to a gene: 3. This CDR3 has 15 amino acids. CDR1 and CDR2 (germline): SGHRS, YFSETQ. Here the CDR3 reads CASSPGTSGRETQYF. CDR3 nucleotide sequence: TGCGCCAGCAGCCCCGGGACTAGCGGGAGGGAGACCCAGTACTTC.

The genes are TRBV9 and TRBJ2-7; D may match TRBD1 or TRBD2 (5 bases each). Germline V gene data show CDR1 as SGDLS and CDR2 as YYNGEE. V was trimmed by 5 bases and J by 8 bases, leaving 14 bases between them. This CDR3 spans 12 amino acids. CDR3 DNA: TGTGCCAGCAGTGGGGACCAGAGCCAGCAGTACTTC. Encoded protein: CASSGDQSQQYF. Drawing the rest from reference TRBV9 and TRBJ2-7, the complete variable domain is DSGVTQTPKHLITATGQRVTLRCSPRSGDLSVYWYQQSLDQGLQFLIQYYNGEERAKGNILERFSAQQFPDLHSELNLSSLELGDSALYFCASSGDQSQQYFGPGTRLTVT.

CDR3 residues: CSVVWTGFEEDEKLFF. Here the CDR3 DNA reads TGCAGCGTCGTATGGACAGGGTTTGAAGAGGATGAAAAACTGTTTTTT. The V call is TRBV29-1, the J call TRBJ1-4; 8 bases agree with TRBD1. There are 16 residues in the CDR3. Germline V gene sequence: CDR1 SQVTM, CDR2 ANQGSEA. V lost 6 bases to trimming and J lost 6 bases; unmatched junction nucleotides: 15.

The rearrangement uses TRBV10-2 and TRBJ2-1; the match to TRBD2 covers 10 bases. The V segment lost 2 bases and the J segment 4 bases; nucleotides outside the gene matches: 5. Germline V gene sequence: CDR1 WSHSY, CDR2 SAAADI. The length of the CDR3 is 16 residues. The CDR3 sequence: CASSETSGARYNEQFF. The CDR3 DNA reads as TGCGCCAGCAGTGAGACTAGCGGGGCTAGATACAATGAGCAGTTCTTC.

V and J are TRBV27 and TRBJ2-4; 10 bases are a match to TRBD2. Germline assignment: CDR1 MNHEY and CDR2 SMNVEV (reference sequence). The CDR3 is made up of 15 amino acids. V shed 4 bases and J 7 bases; nucleotides not matched to a gene: 7. The CDR3 is CASSSKASGSNIQYF. The CDR3 DNA reads as TGTGCCAGCAGTTCTAAGGCTAGCGGGAGCAACATTCAGTACTTC.

The chain has TRBV7-8 and TRBJ1-5; D gene ambiguous. CDR1 is SGHVS and CDR2 is FQNEAQ in the germline V gene. This CDR3 contains 15 residues. The V end lost 0 bases, the J end lost 0 bases, and 6 bases lay between the germline ends. The CDR3 DNA reads TGTGCCAGCAGCTTAGCAGAGAATAGCAATCAGCCCCAGCATTTT. Translation gives CASSLAENSNQPQHF.

The chain is built from TRBV29-1 and TRBJ2-1, with a weak D call TRBD2 (6 bases). This CDR3 has 14 residues. The germline V gene has CDR1 SQVTM and CDR2 ANQGSEA. Trimming shortened V by 2 bases and J by 3 bases, and 11 bases separated the two germline ends. This chain's CDR3 is CSVEQSSDYNEQFF. CDR3 coding DNA: TGCAGCGTTGAACAGTCTAGCGACTACAATGAGCAGTTCTTC.

The chain recombines TRBV9 with TRBJ2-1; D is unclear. This CDR3 comprises 15 residues. CDR1 is SGDLS and CDR2 is YYNGEE in the germline V gene. V was clipped by 0 bases and J by 3 bases, with 10 bases between them. The CDR3 DNA follows: TGTGCCAGCAGCGTAGAGGTAGGCAGCTACAATGAGCAGTTCTTC. Protein sequence: CASSVEVGSYNEQFF. Full variable domain (missing parts from reference TRBV9 and TRBJ2-1): DSGVTQTPKHLITATGQRVTLRCSPRSGDLSVYWYQQSLDQGLQFLIQYYNGEERAKGNILERFSAQQFPDLHSELNLSSLELGDSALYFCASSVEVGSYNEQFFGPGTRLTVL.

CDR3 loop: CASSVGEEQFF. The CDR3 DNA is TGTGCCAGCAGTGTAGGGGAGGAGCAGTTCTTC. V is TRBV2 and J is TRBJ2-1, with D perhaps TRBD1 or TRBD2 (5 bases each). CDR3 length: 11 residues. CDR1 is SNHLY, CDR2 FYNNEI, per germline. V was shortened by 4 bases and J by 10 bases, with 8 bases between the two germline ends.

The chain has TRBV19 and TRBJ2-7, with TRBD1 identical over 8 bases. Germline V gene data show CDR1 as LNHDA and CDR2 as SQIVND (reference sequence). This CDR3 has 14 residues. The trim removed 4 bases at V and 3 bases at J, leaving 5 bases unmatched. The CDR3 loop reads CASSTQGEGYEQYF. CDR3 nucleotides: TGTGCCAGTAGTACACAGGGGGAAGGCTACGAGCAGTACTTC.

The chain is built from TRBV2 and TRBJ2-7; TRBD1 matches 7 bases. The CDR3 is made up of 13 amino acids. With V trimmed by 8 bases and J by 7 bases, 11 bases remained unmatched. Per germline, CDR1 SNHLY and CDR2 FYNNEI. The CDR3 is CASRDSRGREQYF. CDR3 nucleotide sequence: TGTGCCAGCCGGGACAGCCGGGGAAGGGAGCAGTACTTC. The variable domain in full, completed from reference TRBV2 and TRBJ2-7, reads EPEVTQTPSHQVTQMGQEVILRCVPISNHLYFYWYRQILGQKVEFLVSFYNNEISEKSEIFDDQFSVERPDGSNFTLKIRSTKLEDSAMYFCASRDSRGREQYFGPGTRLTVT.

The chain couples TRBV11-2 to TRBJ2-1, with 9 positions matching TRBD2. The V segment lost 5 bases and the J segment 15 bases; nucleotides outside the gene matches: 14. The germline V gene encodes CDR1 SGHAT and CDR2 FQNNGV. This CDR3 is 14 amino acids long. CDR3 region: CASSHNWASGMGFF. In DNA form, the CDR3 reads TGTGCCAGCAGCCATAACTGGGCTAGCGGGATGGGGTTCTTC.

The rearrangement links TRBV27 to TRBJ2-3, with D tentatively TRBD1 (7 bases). The ends were cut back, 5 bases at V and 5 bases at J, with 14 bases in the middle. This CDR3 is 14 amino acids long. Germline CDR1 reads MNHEY; CDR2 reads SMNVEV (reference sequence). CDR3 bases: TGTGCCAGCAGTCTACCAGGGGGACTAGATACGCAGTATTTT. Translated: CASSLPGGLDTQYF.

The V gene is TRBV6-5, the J gene TRBJ1-1; TRBD1 might be the D (6 bases). The CDR3 runs 14 residues. Trimming shortened V by 6 bases and J by 4 bases, and 15 bases separated the two germline ends. CDR1 is MNHEY, CDR2 SVGAGI, per germline. The CDR3 here is CASSPSGGPTEAFF. CDR3 sequence (DNA): TGTGCCAGCAGCCCCTCTGGGGGCCCCACTGAAGCTTTCTTT.

The chain uses TRBV29-1 and TRBJ2-3; no clear D gene. Germline-derived CDR1 and CDR2 are SQVTM and ANQGSEA. V lost 3 bases, J lost 1 base, and 14 bases lay in between. The CDR3 runs to 15 residues. The CDR3 coding sequence is TGCAGCGTTGACTGGAACTTTATGGGCACAGATACGCAGTATTTT. It encodes CSVDWNFMGTDTQYF.

The chain uses TRBV19 and TRBJ1-1; D unresolved. Per the germline V gene, CDR1 is LNHDA and CDR2 is SQIVND (reference sequence). V lost 4 bases, J lost 1 base, and 10 bases lay in between. The CDR3 sequence is 14 residues long. In DNA form, the CDR3 reads TGTGCCAGTAGTAAAGTGGCAGGGAACACTGAAGCTTTCTTT. Translating gives CASSKVAGNTEAFF. The full variable domain, completed using reference TRBV19 and TRBJ1-1, is DGGITQSPKYLFRKEGQNVTLSCEQNLNHDAMYWYRQDPGQGLRLIYYSQIVNDFQKGDIAEGYSVSREKKESFPLTVTSAQKNPTAFYLCASSKVAGNTEAFFGQGTRLTVV.

This chain joins TRBV15 and TRBJ2-7; no clear D gene. CDR3 length: 14 residues. V dropped 0 bases and J dropped 0 bases, with 6 bases sitting between them. Germline assignment: CDR1 LNHNV and CDR2 YYDKDF (reference sequence). The CDR3 nucleotides are TGTGCCACCAGCAGAGATACGGACTCCTACGAGCAGTACTTC. It is translated as CATSRDTDSYEQYF.

The chain has TRBV25-1 and TRBJ1-2; 7 nucleotides line up with TRBD1. Germline values: CDR1 MGHDK, CDR2 SYGVNS. V lost 2 bases to trimming and J lost 2 bases; unmatched junction nucleotides: 5. The CDR3 has 15 residues. DNA of the CDR3: TGTGCCAGCAGTGAAATCTGGACAGGAAACTATGGCTACACCTTC. It encodes CASSEIWTGNYGYTF.

The gene calls are TRBV5-4 and TRBJ2-1; TRBD2 aligns across 11 bases. The ends lost 4 bases at V and 8 bases at J; junction bases unmatched: 8. CDR3 size: 15 residues. The germline CDR1 and CDR2 sequences are SGHNT and YYREEE (reference sequence). CDR3 sequence: CASSDLAGGGDEQFF. In DNA form, the CDR3 reads TGTGCCAGCAGCGACCTAGCGGGAGGCGGCGATGAGCAGTTCTTC.

This chain connects TRBV29-1 to TRBJ2-7, with 9 bases identical to TRBD2. Germline V CDR1 and CDR2: SQVTM, ANQGSEA. The CDR3 extends over 13 amino acids. Trimming cost V 4 bases and J 4 bases; bases outside gene matches: 5. CDR3 protein: CSVASSGNYEQYF. DNA for the CDR3: TGCAGCGTTGCGTCTAGCGGGAATTACGAGCAGTACTTC.

The chain is built from TRBV7-9 and TRBJ1-2; D gene uncertain. The CDR3 spans 14 residues. Germline V gives CDR1 SEHNR, CDR2 FQNEAQ (reference sequence). Trimming took off 1 base at V and 4 bases at J, with 10 bases between the two ends. DNA of the CDR3: TGTGCCAGCAGCTTAGACGGAGGAGGCTATGGCTACACCTTC. Its protein product is CASSLDGGGYGYTF.

The V and J genes are TRBV13 and TRBJ2-1; 11 nucleotides match TRBD2. V shed 6 bases, J shed 0 bases, and the junction held 13 bases outside the gene matches. Germline loops: CDR1 PRHDT, CDR2 FYEKMQ (reference sequence). CDR3 size: 19 residues. The CDR3 DNA reads TGTGCCAGCAGTTCCTATGGGCTAGCGGGAGGTGGCTCCTACAATGAGCAGTTCTTC. It codes for CASSSYGLAGGGSYNEQFF.

V and J are TRBV6-6 and TRBJ2-1; a weak D match, TRBD1 (6 bases). CDR3 length: 14 amino acids. The V and J ends lost 0 bases and 6 bases respectively, with 9 bases between them. Germline CDR1 MNHNY, CDR2 SVGAGI (reference sequence). CDR3 nucleotides: TGTGCCAGCAGTTACTCAGCGGACAGCAATGAGCAGTTCTTC. Translating it yields CASSYSADSNEQFF.

This chain connects TRBV29-1 to TRBJ2-7; D is possibly TRBD2 (6 bases). Germline CDR1 reads SQVTM; CDR2 reads ANQGSEA. The CDR3 sequence is 14 residues long. Trimming took 4 bases from V and 3 from J, leaving 16 bases between them. The CDR3 here is CSVVGGIPIYEQYF. Written as DNA, the CDR3 is TGCAGCGTTGTTGGAGGGATACCGATCTACGAGCAGTACTTC.

This chain joins TRBV27 and TRBJ2-7; 10 bases map to TRBD1. With V trimmed by 7 bases and J by 2 bases, 2 bases remained unmatched. The CDR3 runs to 13 residues. In germline, CDR1 is MNHEY, CDR2 SMNVEV (reference sequence). The CDR3 nucleotides read TGTGCCAGCAAGGGACAGGGGACCTACGAGCAGTACTTC. Protein: CASKGQGTYEQYF.

Here the CDR3 reads CASSQPGLFQPQHF. CDR3 sequence (DNA): TGCGCCAGCAGCCAGCCGGGACTATTTCAGCCCCAGCATTTT. The rearrangement joins TRBV4-1 to TRBJ1-5, with D perhaps TRBD1 (5 bases). V dropped 3 bases and J dropped 6 bases, with 12 bases sitting between them. The CDR3 extends over 14 amino acids. Germline V lookup: CDR1 MGHRA, CDR2 YSYEKL.